One and the same sample provided the 12 T cell receptor beta chains below, sequenced in a study of blood T cell repertoires in COVID-19. TCRdb's copy holds only in-frame clones and misses some; the assay was immunoSEQ multiplex PCR. The sample has 250,000 or so clones; 88% are singletons. Sequenced input: PBMCs or T cells enriched from blood (not recorded which). These receptors were taken from a woman under 40 who had been exposed to COVID-19.

The chain carries TRBV11-2 and TRBJ1-2; no reliable D call. Germline assignment: CDR1 SGHAT and CDR2 FQNNGV. The CDR3 extends over 15 amino acids. V gave up 2 bases and J gave up 4 bases, with 14 bases separating them. CDR3 region: CASSLISGEGYGYTF. The CDR3 bases are TGTGCCAGCAGCTTAATAAGCGGCGAGGGCTATGGCTACACCTTC.

J is TRBJ1-1 and V is TRBV2; tentatively, D is TRBD1 (5 bases). CDR3 length: 11 amino acids. From germline, CDR1 is SNHLY and CDR2 FYNNEI. V was clipped by 10 bases and J by 5 bases, with 11 bases between them. The CDR3 DNA is TGTGCCATCTCAGACAGTACTGAAGCTTTCTTT. Its translation is CAISDSTEAFF.

The V gene is TRBV18, the J gene TRBJ2-2, with TRBD2 identical over 8 bases. Germline CDR1 is KGHSH and CDR2 is LQKENI. CDR3 size: 17 residues. Unmatched junction bases numbered 10, after V lost 3 bases and J lost 4 bases. The DNA of the CDR3 is TGTGCCAGCTCACCGCTGACTAGCGCGAAAGGCACCGGGGAGCTGTTTTTT. Amino acids: CASSPLTSAKGTGELFF.

This chain joins TRBV20-1 and TRBJ1-1; D is perhaps TRBD1 (6 bases). The V gene lost 3 bases and the J gene lost 8 bases, with 19 bases spanning the gap. CDR1 and CDR2 from the germline V gene are DFQATT and SNEGSKA (reference sequence). This CDR3 region has 14 residues. The DNA of the CDR3 is TGCAGTGCTAGTCAAGTCAGGGGATTTCACGAAGCTTTCTTT. Translating it yields CSASQVRGFHEAFF.

The gene calls are TRBV29-1 and TRBJ2-3, with D tentatively TRBD2 (5 bases). The CDR3 length is 14 residues. The V and J ends lost 4 bases and 2 bases respectively, with 13 bases between them. Germline CDR1 and CDR2: SQVTM and ANQGSEA. CDR3 sequence (DNA): TGCAGCGTTGGATGGTCAGACTACACAGATACGCAGTATTTT. This translates into CSVGWSDYTDTQYF.

The chain carries TRBV5-1 and TRBJ1-1; D ambiguous. Trimming left V 4 bases short and J 1 base short, with 17 bases between. The CDR3 spans 16 residues. Germline CDR1 SGHRS, CDR2 YFSETQ. CDR3 in DNA: TGCGCCAGCAGCCCCCCTACGACCCTAGAGAACACTGAAGCTTTCTTT. Amino acids: CASSPPTTLENTEAFF.

This clone appeared once. The chain employs TRBV18 and TRBJ1-1; a possible D gene is TRBD1 (6 bases). From germline, CDR1 is KGHSH and CDR2 LQKENI. Trimming left V 3 bases short and J 0 bases short, with 14 bases between. The CDR3 loop spans 16 amino acids. CDR3 sequence (DNA): TGTGCCAGCTCACCCCAGGGGCTTTCTTTGAACACTGAAGCTTTCTTT. It specifies CASSPQGLSLNTEAFF.

The V call is TRBV7-2, the J call TRBJ1-1; D possibly corresponds to TRBD1 (5 bases). This CDR3 has 14 residues. V was cut by 5 bases and J by 0 bases, with 10 bases left in between. CDR1 is SGHTA, CDR2 FQGNSA, per germline. The CDR3 DNA reads as TGTGCCAGCAGCAGACAGATAATGAACACTGAAGCTTTCTTT. Residues: CASSRQIMNTEAFF.

The chain uses TRBV4-2 and TRBJ1-4, with D tentatively TRBD1 (5 bases). This CDR3 comprises 15 residues. Trimming took off 4 bases at V and 5 bases at J, with 14 bases between the two ends. Germline V gene lookup returns CDR1 LGHNA and CDR2 YNFKEQ. CDR3 coding DNA: TGTGCCAGCAGCCCCAGGACATCCTCAAATGAAAAACTGTTTTTT. Translation gives CASSPRTSSNEKLFF.

Remarks on this clone: Germline and junction disagree at one end, which may indicate a read error. The chain has TRBV11-2 and TRBJ2-1; D is unclear. Per the germline V gene, CDR1 is SGHAT and CDR2 is FQNNGV. CDR3 length: 12 amino acids. DNA of the CDR3: TGTGCCAGCACCTTAGTGTCGGATGAGCAGTTCTTC. It yields the protein CASTLVSDEQFF.

The chain joins TRBV7-9 to TRBJ2-1; TRBD2 agrees at 12 bases. V shed 1 base, J shed 8 bases, and the junction held 9 bases outside the gene matches. CDR1 and CDR2 from the germline V gene are SEHNR and FQNEAQ (reference sequence). This CDR3 has 17 amino acids. This CDR3 is CASSLGPSGRAVDEQFF. CDR3 DNA sequence: TGTGCCAGCAGCTTAGGTCCTAGCGGGAGGGCCGTCGATGAGCAGTTCTTC.

V and J are TRBV7-9 and TRBJ2-2; 12 bases line up with TRBD2. The CDR3 runs 16 residues. In germline, CDR1 is SEHNR, CDR2 FQNEAQ (reference sequence). The trim removed 2 bases at V and 13 bases at J, leaving 11 bases unmatched. The CDR3 loop is CASSLRTSGNEFGLFF. As DNA, the CDR3 is TGTGCCAGCAGCTTAAGGACTAGCGGGAATGAGTTCGGGCTGTTTTTT.